The clone carrying this T cell receptor beta chain was picked up many times. At one of its ends the junction is not consistent with the germline gene, which may arise from a read error. TCRdb reanalysed the 5' RACE reads using MiXCR and keeps one entry per CDR3 protein. The table records approximately 15,000 distinct CDR3 sequences, less than 6.5% of them present only once. This sample was included in a study of early T cells in non-severe SARS-CoV-2 infection. Study as a whole: Sequencing used unsorted whole-blood bulk RNA, so chains lack pairing.

CDR1 and CDR2 (germline): KGHDR, SFDVKD. The CDR3 spans 11 residues. The V gene is TRBV24-1, the J gene TRBJ2-1; D uncertain. The receptor's source is an adult who was a healthcare worker with PCR-confirmed SARS-CoV-2 infection or an uninfected control (not recorded which). This specimen consisted of whole blood, obtained at baseline. CDR3 sequence reads: CATQVDNEQLF. The CDR3 nucleotides are TGTGCCACCCAAGTAGACAATGAGCAGCTCTTC.